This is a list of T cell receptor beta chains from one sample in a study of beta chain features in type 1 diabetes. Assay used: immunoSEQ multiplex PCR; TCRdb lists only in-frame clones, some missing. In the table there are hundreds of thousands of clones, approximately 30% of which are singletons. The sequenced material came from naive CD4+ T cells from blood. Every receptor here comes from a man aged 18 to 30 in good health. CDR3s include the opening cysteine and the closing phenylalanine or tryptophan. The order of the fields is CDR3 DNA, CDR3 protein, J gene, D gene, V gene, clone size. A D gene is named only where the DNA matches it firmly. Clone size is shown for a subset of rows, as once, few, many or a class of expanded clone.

cdr3_nt: TGTGCCAGCAGCTTGTACTCGAGAGGAGCCAAAAACATTCAGTACTTC
cdr3_aa: CASSLYSRGAKNIQYF
j_call: TRBJ2-4
d_call: -
v_call: TRBV7-2
clone_size: -

cdr3_nt: TGTGCCAGCAGCTTTAGTACGGATACGCAGTATTTT
cdr3_aa: CASSFSTDTQYF
j_call: TRBJ2-3
d_call: -
v_call: TRBV7-2
clone_size: few

cdr3_nt: TGTGCCTGGAGTTCTAGACGAGGCACAGATACGCAGTATTTT
cdr3_aa: CAWSSRRGTDTQYF
j_call: TRBJ2-3
d_call: -
v_call: TRBV30
clone_size: -

cdr3_nt: TGTGCCTGGAGTGCAGTGTTGGCAGATACGCAGTATTTT
cdr3_aa: CAWSAVLADTQYF
j_call: TRBJ2-3
d_call: -
v_call: TRBV30
clone_size: -

cdr3_nt: TGTGCCAGCAGCTTGGGGGGACAAGAGACCCAGTACTTC
cdr3_aa: CASSLGGQETQYF
j_call: TRBJ2-5
d_call: -
v_call: TRBV5-4
clone_size: -

cdr3_nt: TGTGCCTGGAGTGTCCTTAGCGGGGAAACCTACGAGCAGTACTTC
cdr3_aa: CAWSVLSGETYEQYF
j_call: TRBJ2-7
d_call: TRBD2
v_call: TRBV30
clone_size: -

cdr3_nt: TGTGCCAGCAGCCAAGAACATGCTGAACGTACCGGGGAGCTGTTTTTT
cdr3_aa: CASSQEHAERTGELFF
j_call: TRBJ2-2
d_call: -
v_call: TRBV4-2
clone_size: -

cdr3_nt: TGCAGCGGGAGCCACGGGACTGAAGCTTTCTTT
cdr3_aa: CSGSHGTEAFF
j_call: TRBJ1-1
d_call: -
v_call: TRBV29-1
clone_size: few

cdr3_nt: TGCGCCAGCAGCCAACCGAGAGAGCGCGAGCAGTACTTC
cdr3_aa: CASSQPREREQYF
j_call: TRBJ2-7
d_call: -
v_call: TRBV4-1
clone_size: few

cdr3_nt: TGCGCCAGCAGCCAAGAGACCTTCTCCTACAATGAGCAGTTCTTC
cdr3_aa: CASSQETFSYNEQFF
j_call: TRBJ2-1
d_call: -
v_call: TRBV4-1
clone_size: few

cdr3_nt: TGCGCCAGCAGTCCCGATTGGACAGGCTGCGAGCAGTACTTC
cdr3_aa: CASSPDWTGCEQYF
j_call: TRBJ2-7
d_call: TRBD1
v_call: TRBV23-1
clone_size: -

cdr3_nt: TGTGCCAGCAGCCGCGGGACTAGTGGAGATACGCAGTATTTT
cdr3_aa: CASSRGTSGDTQYF
j_call: TRBJ2-3
d_call: TRBD2
v_call: TRBV7-9
clone_size: -

cdr3_nt: TGTGCCATCAGTGATCGACAGGAATCTGGCAATCAGCCCCAGCATTTT
cdr3_aa: CAISDRQESGNQPQHF
j_call: TRBJ1-5
d_call: -
v_call: TRBV10-3
clone_size: -

cdr3_nt: TGCAGCGTTCGTGAGGTTTTAAACAATGAGCAGTTCTTC
cdr3_aa: CSVREVLNNEQFF
j_call: TRBJ2-1
d_call: -
v_call: TRBV29-1
clone_size: few

cdr3_nt: TGTGCCAGCAGTTACGATGCGGGGGCAGATACGCAGTATTTT
cdr3_aa: CASSYDAGADTQYF
j_call: TRBJ2-3
d_call: TRBD2
v_call: TRBV6-5
clone_size: few

cdr3_nt: TGTGCCTGGAGTGTCACCAGGTCGGGGGGTGTTTGGCAAGAGACCCAGTACTTC
cdr3_aa: CAWSVTRSGGVWQETQYF
j_call: TRBJ2-5
d_call: TRBD2
v_call: TRBV30
clone_size: -

cdr3_nt: TGTGCCAGCACCAAAAGCGACTGGGGAGCTAATGAAAAACTGTTTTTT
cdr3_aa: CASTKSDWGANEKLFF
j_call: TRBJ1-4
d_call: -
v_call: TRBV28
clone_size: -

cdr3_nt: TGTGCCTGGAGTACGGGGCCCTATGGCTACACCTTC
cdr3_aa: CAWSTGPYGYTF
j_call: TRBJ1-2
d_call: -
v_call: TRBV30
clone_size: once

cdr3_nt: TGTGCCAGCAGCGAAAGTTATTACACTGAAGCTTTCTTT
cdr3_aa: CASSESYYTEAFF
j_call: TRBJ1-1
d_call: -
v_call: TRBV2
clone_size: few

cdr3_nt: TGCGCCAGCAGCCCCGGACAGGGGGACTCCTACGAGCAGTACTTC
cdr3_aa: CASSPGQGDSYEQYF
j_call: TRBJ2-7
d_call: TRBD1
v_call: TRBV5-1
clone_size: -

cdr3_nt: TGTGCCAGCAGCTTGGGGACTAGCGCTTACAATGAGCAGTTCTTC
cdr3_aa: CASSLGTSAYNEQFF
j_call: TRBJ2-1
d_call: TRBD2
v_call: TRBV7-6
clone_size: few

cdr3_nt: TGTGCCAGCAGCTTTGGACAGGCGACTAATGAAAAACTGTTTTTT
cdr3_aa: CASSFGQATNEKLFF
j_call: TRBJ1-4
d_call: TRBD1
v_call: TRBV7-9
clone_size: -

cdr3_nt: TGTGCCTGGAGTCTTGCTTACAATGAGCAGTTCTTC
cdr3_aa: CAWSLAYNEQFF
j_call: TRBJ2-1
d_call: -
v_call: TRBV30
clone_size: few

cdr3_nt: TGTGCCAGCAGTTACCCTAGCGGCGCCTACGAGCAGTACTTC
cdr3_aa: CASSYPSGAYEQYF
j_call: TRBJ2-7
d_call: TRBD2
v_call: TRBV28
clone_size: -

cdr3_nt: TGTGCCAGCAGTTGGGCCGGCGACGGGGCCAACGTCCTGACTTTC
cdr3_aa: CASSWAGDGANVLTF
j_call: TRBJ2-6
d_call: -
v_call: TRBV28
clone_size: -

cdr3_nt: TGTGCCAGTAGGCGTCCGGGACAGGGAAGCACCGGGGAGCTGTTTTTT
cdr3_aa: CASRRPGQGSTGELFF
j_call: TRBJ2-2
d_call: TRBD1
v_call: TRBV19
clone_size: few

cdr3_nt: TGTGCCTGGAGCGCAGAAACCTACGAGCAGTACTTC
cdr3_aa: CAWSAETYEQYF
j_call: TRBJ2-7
d_call: -
v_call: TRBV30
clone_size: -

cdr3_nt: TGTGCCAGCAGCTTGGCCGTTAGCGGGGGATACAATGAGCAGTTCTTC
cdr3_aa: CASSLAVSGGYNEQFF
j_call: TRBJ2-1
d_call: TRBD2
v_call: TRBV5-4
clone_size: -

cdr3_nt: TGCGCCAGCAGCTTGGGGGGGCCGAACACTGAAGCTTTCTTT
cdr3_aa: CASSLGGPNTEAFF
j_call: TRBJ1-1
d_call: -
v_call: TRBV5-1
clone_size: few

cdr3_nt: TGTGCCAGCAGCAGGCCGGGACTAGCGACAGATACGCAGTATTTT
cdr3_aa: CASSRPGLATDTQYF
j_call: TRBJ2-3
d_call: TRBD2
v_call: TRBV5-4
clone_size: few

cdr3_nt: TGTGCCAGCAGCAGACAGGAGAACACTGAAGCTTTCTTT
cdr3_aa: CASSRQENTEAFF
j_call: TRBJ1-1
d_call: -
v_call: TRBV7-9
clone_size: -

cdr3_nt: TGTGCCAGCAGCCGAGGTGGGCAAGAGACCCAGTACTTC
cdr3_aa: CASSRGGQETQYF
j_call: TRBJ2-5
d_call: -
v_call: TRBV9
clone_size: many

cdr3_nt: TGTGCCTGGAGTGACTCTGGGGCAGGGGGAGAAAAACTGTTTTTT
cdr3_aa: CAWSDSGAGGEKLFF
j_call: TRBJ1-4
d_call: TRBD1
v_call: TRBV30
clone_size: -

cdr3_nt: TGTGCCAGCAGGACGACAGGGTACGGCTACACCTTC
cdr3_aa: CASRTTGYGYTF
j_call: TRBJ1-2
d_call: TRBD1
v_call: TRBV2
clone_size: -

cdr3_nt: TGTGCCTGGAGTGACAGGGAACACGAGCAGTACTTC
cdr3_aa: CAWSDREHEQYF
j_call: TRBJ2-7
d_call: -
v_call: TRBV30
clone_size: -

cdr3_nt: TGCAGCGTTGAAGACCCACTAACGAACACCGGGGAGCTGTTTTTT
cdr3_aa: CSVEDPLTNTGELFF
j_call: TRBJ2-2
d_call: -
v_call: TRBV29-1
clone_size: -

cdr3_nt: TGCGCCAGCAGCCAAGGTGCGGACAGGGGTTACGAGCAGTACTTC
cdr3_aa: CASSQGADRGYEQYF
j_call: TRBJ2-7
d_call: TRBD1
v_call: TRBV4-3
clone_size: few

cdr3_nt: TGTGCCAGCAGTACTCGGGACAGGGTCTCAGAGACCCAGTACTTC
cdr3_aa: CASSTRDRVSETQYF
j_call: TRBJ2-5
d_call: TRBD1
v_call: TRBV6-6
clone_size: -

cdr3_nt: TGTGCCACCAGCAGGGCTGACCTCAATCAGCCCCAGCATTTT
cdr3_aa: CATSRADLNQPQHF
j_call: TRBJ1-5
d_call: -
v_call: TRBV15
clone_size: -

cdr3_nt: TGTGCCAGCAGCGGTCGGGGTCAACCCAACACTGAAGCTTTCTTT
cdr3_aa: CASSGRGQPNTEAFF
j_call: TRBJ1-1
d_call: -
v_call: TRBV7-9
clone_size: -

cdr3_nt: TGTGCCATCAGTGAGGGACTAGCGGGAGGGGATACGCAGTATTTT
cdr3_aa: CAISEGLAGGDTQYF
j_call: TRBJ2-3
d_call: TRBD2
v_call: TRBV10-3
clone_size: -

cdr3_nt: TGCGCCAGCAGCCAAGATGTCGGGATTGGAAGCACAGATACGCAGTATTTT
cdr3_aa: CASSQDVGIGSTDTQYF
j_call: TRBJ2-3
d_call: -
v_call: TRBV4-3
clone_size: few

cdr3_nt: TGTGCCACCAGCAGGGCCCCCCCACGTAGCAATCAGCCCCAGCATTTT
cdr3_aa: CATSRAPPRSNQPQHF
j_call: TRBJ1-5
d_call: -
v_call: TRBV15
clone_size: few

cdr3_nt: TGTGCCAGCAGCCCCAGCGGGCCCTCCTACAATGAGCAGTTCTTC
cdr3_aa: CASSPSGPSYNEQFF
j_call: TRBJ2-1
d_call: -
v_call: TRBV6-1
clone_size: few

cdr3_nt: TGTGCCAGCAGCTTCAGCGGGAGGGCCACCGGGGAGCTGTTTTTT
cdr3_aa: CASSFSGRATGELFF
j_call: TRBJ2-2
d_call: TRBD2
v_call: TRBV7-3
clone_size: few

cdr3_nt: TGCAGCGTTGAATTCTGGACTAGCGGGTCAGATACGCAGTATTTT
cdr3_aa: CSVEFWTSGSDTQYF
j_call: TRBJ2-3
d_call: TRBD2
v_call: TRBV29-1
clone_size: -

cdr3_nt: TGCAGCGCCGGTCCTAGGGTCCAAGAGACCCAGTACTTC
cdr3_aa: CSAGPRVQETQYF
j_call: TRBJ2-5
d_call: -
v_call: TRBV29-1
clone_size: -

cdr3_nt: TGTGCCAGCCAGGGACAGTTGAATCAGCCCCAGCATTTT
cdr3_aa: CASQGQLNQPQHF
j_call: TRBJ1-5
d_call: TRBD1
v_call: TRBV7-2
clone_size: -

cdr3_nt: TGTGCCAGCAGCGTAGCTAGCGGGACACACAATGAGCAGTTCTTC
cdr3_aa: CASSVASGTHNEQFF
j_call: TRBJ2-1
d_call: TRBD2
v_call: TRBV9
clone_size: few

cdr3_nt: TGCAGCGTGGGTAGCGGGTTTGAGGGGACCCAGTACTTC
cdr3_aa: CSVGSGFEGTQYF
j_call: TRBJ2-5
d_call: TRBD2
v_call: TRBV29-1
clone_size: -

cdr3_nt: TGTGGCCGGGCGGACCCCTCTGGGGCCAACGTCCTGACTTTC
cdr3_aa: CGRADPSGANVLTF
j_call: TRBJ2-6
d_call: -
v_call: TRBV2
clone_size: -

cdr3_nt: TGTGCCTGGAGACTACCCCCCGAGGGAAGGAAGTTCTTC
cdr3_aa: CAWRLPPEGRKFF
j_call: TRBJ2-1
d_call: -
v_call: TRBV30
clone_size: -

cdr3_nt: TGTGCCAGCTCACCGAGCTCTGGGGCCAACGTCCTGACTTTC
cdr3_aa: CASSPSSGANVLTF
j_call: TRBJ2-6
d_call: -
v_call: TRBV18
clone_size: -

cdr3_nt: TGTGCCAGCAGCGTGACAGGGAATACGGAGACCCAGTACTTC
cdr3_aa: CASSVTGNTETQYF
j_call: TRBJ2-5
d_call: TRBD1
v_call: TRBV9
clone_size: few

cdr3_nt: TGCAGCGTTCGGCAGGGGGCTTCAGCTTTCTTT
cdr3_aa: CSVRQGASAFF
j_call: TRBJ1-1
d_call: TRBD1
v_call: TRBV29-1
clone_size: few